The 8 T cell receptor beta chains in this list originate from one sample, sequenced in a study of T cells after yellow fever vaccination. TCRdb re-analysed the 5' RACE reads in MiXCR, keeping a single row per CDR3 protein. The sample comprises a few hundred thousand distinct CDR3 sequences, roughly a sixth of which are singletons, and over 15% rests with the top ten. This sample comprised PBMCs, obtained before the yellow fever booster vaccination. The receptors were sampled from a young man who received the YFV17D yellow fever vaccine.

This clonotype was seen many times. This chain joins TRBV5-1 and TRBJ1-1; D is perhaps TRBD1 (5 bases). The length of the CDR3 is 14 residues. Trimming took off 0 bases at V and 4 bases at J, with 10 bases between the two ends. Per germline, CDR1 SGHRS and CDR2 YFSETQ. The CDR3 nucleotides are TGCGCCAGCAGCTTGGATCCGGGGGGCACTGAAGCTTTCTTT. As protein: CASSLDPGGTEAFF. The full variable domain, with the rest looked up from reference TRBV5-1 and TRBJ1-1, is KAGVTQTPRYLIKTRGQQVTLSCSPISGHRSVSWYQQTPGQGLQFLFEYFSETQRNKGNFPGRFSGRQFSNSRSEMNVSTLELGDSALYLCASSLDPGGTEAFFGQGTRLTVV.

V usage is TRBV4-1 and J usage is TRBJ1-1, with a weak D call TRBD1 (5 bases). CDR3 size: 16 residues. The V end was cut by 0 bases, the J end by 10 bases, with 21 bases between. Germline V lookup: CDR1 MGHRA, CDR2 YSYEKL. The CDR3, as DNA: TGCGCCAGCAGCCAAGACGGGATAGGGGAGGGCTTAGGAGCTTTCTTT. Its translation: CASSQDGIGEGLGAFF.

The V call is TRBV6-1, the J call TRBJ2-3; 9 bases match TRBD1. Germline trimming cut 5 bases from V and 3 bases from J; bases unmatched to any gene: 9. CDR1 is MNHNS and CDR2 is SASEGT in the germline V gene. This CDR3 comprises 16 residues. The CDR3 protein is CASSSTGGRATDTQYF. The CDR3 DNA sequence: TGTGCCAGCAGTTCGACAGGGGGTCGGGCGACAGATACGCAGTATTTT.

This clonotype was counted many times. This chain links TRBV7-9 with TRBJ2-7; no definite D call. The CDR3 is 11 amino acids. Germline CDR1 is SEHNR and CDR2 is FQNEAQ (reference sequence). Trimming stripped 3 bases from V and 9 bases from J, with 9 bases between. Here the CDR3 reads CASSLTGRQYF. The CDR3 DNA reads TGTGCCAGCAGCTTGACGGGCCGGCAGTACTTC.

There are a few counts of this clonotype. The chain uses TRBV15 and TRBJ2-5; 7 bases are shared with TRBD2. The germline CDR1 and CDR2 sequences are LNHNV and YYDKDF (reference sequence). The V gene end was trimmed by 2 bases and the J gene end by 3 bases; junction bases not matched to a gene: 21. The CDR3 extends over 20 amino acids. The CDR3 sequence is CATSRQLGPLRSGDEETQYF. The CDR3 bases are TGTGCCACCAGCAGACAACTGGGGCCACTAAGGAGCGGGGACGAAGAGACCCAGTACTTC.

The chain employs TRBV27 and TRBJ2-3, with TRBD1 matching 7 bases. Per the germline V gene, CDR1 is MNHEY and CDR2 is SMNVEV (reference sequence). The CDR3 runs 16 residues. V lost 5 bases to trimming and J lost 5 bases; unmatched junction nucleotides: 13. The CDR3 sequence: CASSVGIGGNEDTQYF. The CDR3 region has the DNA TGTGCCAGCAGTGTCGGTATAGGGGGCAATGAAGATACGCAGTATTTT.

This clonotype has just a few counts. CDR3 in amino acids: CASSFTGAKTQYF. The CDR3 DNA reads as TGTGCCAGCAGTTTCACGGGGGCAAAGACCCAGTACTTC. This chain links TRBV27 with TRBJ2-5; D may correspond to TRBD1 or TRBD2 (6 bases each). The germline CDR1 and CDR2 sequences are MNHEY and SMNVEV (reference sequence). This CDR3 spans 13 amino acids. V lost 3 bases and J 6 bases, leaving 11 bases between the germline ends.

This clonotype was seen many times. The chain employs TRBV15 and TRBJ2-5; a possible D gene is TRBD1 (5 bases). The CDR3 is made up of 14 amino acids. V was clipped by 0 bases and J by 4 bases, with 9 bases between them. Germline values: CDR1 LNHNV, CDR2 YYDKDF (reference sequence). CDR3 coding DNA: TGTGCCACCAGCAGAGATTTGGGGCGAGAGACCCAGTACTTC. It yields the protein CATSRDLGRETQYF.